Below, 18 T cell receptor beta chains from the same sample are listed, as sequenced in a study of blood T cells in healthy people across ages. A second PCR, run for about 7 to 11 cycles, used a sample-barcoded 5' primer plus a J-beta primer mix. TCRdb re-analysed the 5' RACE reads in MiXCR, keeping a single row per CDR3 protein. Among about 570,000 distinct CDR3 sequences listed, 25% to 30% were seen once. Material: blood. These receptors came from a woman in her 70s in good health.

The chain employs TRBV5-1 and TRBJ2-1, with TRBD2 identical over 7 bases. Looked up from germline, CDR1 is SGHRS and CDR2 is YFSETQ. The CDR3 is 16 amino acids. J lost 4 bases, V lost 2 bases, and 9 bases had no gene match. In nucleotides, the CDR3 is TGCGCCAGCAGCTTAGACAGCGGGGCTAAATACAATGAGCAGTTCTTC. It translates to CASSLDSGAKYNEQFF.

The rearrangement joins TRBV12-3 or TRBV12-4 to TRBJ2-7, with 7 bases lining up with TRBD2. V lost 6 bases, J lost 0 bases, and 5 bases stayed unmatched. This CDR3 region has 14 residues. The CDR3 bases are TGTGCCAGCAGATCAAGCGGGGCCTCCTACGAGCAGTACTTC. Translation: CASRSSGASYEQYF.

The rearrangement uses TRBV20-1 and TRBJ1-1; the D gene is possibly TRBD1 (5 bases). The V end lost 6 bases, the J end lost 5 bases, and 22 bases lay between the germline ends. CDR1 and CDR2 from the germline V gene are DFQATT and SNEGSKA (reference sequence). This CDR3 region has 15 residues. The CDR3 DNA reads as TGCAGTGCCTCTAGCCCCCTTGGGGGGAGTACTGAAGCTTTCTTT. Translated: CSASSPLGGSTEAFF.

This clonotype came up a few times. The chain is built from TRBV6-5 and TRBJ2-5; TRBD1 aligns across 9 bases. The J call is doubtful: the DNA matches TRBJ2-7 better. Germline V gene data show CDR1 as MNHEY and CDR2 as SVGAGI. The CDR3 sequence is 15 residues long. The DNA of the CDR3 is TGTGCCAGCAGTTCCGCGGGACAGGGTGAGGACGAGCAGTACTTC. This gives the protein CASSSAGQGEDEQYF.

The chain has TRBV12-3 or TRBV12-4 and TRBJ2-3, with 7 bases fitting TRBD1. Trimming took 6 bases from V and 6 from J; bases not matched to a gene: 9. This CDR3 contains 14 residues. The CDR3, as DNA: TGTGCCAGCAGCCGGGACAGCCCCAGGGATACGCAGTATTTT. Protein sequence: CASSRDSPRDTQYF.

This clonotype occurred a few times. This chain links TRBV5-1 with TRBJ2-5, with D uncertain. CDR1 is SGHRS, CDR2 YFSETQ, per germline. The V gene lost 1 base and the J gene lost 4 bases, with 8 bases spanning the gap. The CDR3 totals 13 residues. DNA of the CDR3: TGCGCCAGCAGCTTGATGGCAGTAGAGACCCAGTACTTC. It codes for CASSLMAVETQYF.

The chain recombines TRBV7-2 with TRBJ2-5; 7 bases agree with TRBD1. The DNA end favors TRBJ2-7, so the J call may be wrong. Germline V gene data show CDR1 as SGHTA and CDR2 as FQGNSA. The CDR3 loop spans 14 amino acids. The CDR3 region is CASSLLTGPYEQYF. The DNA for the CDR3 is TGTGCCAGCAGCTTATTGACAGGGCCTTACGAGCAGTACTTC.

This clonotype has more than one count but fewer than ten. CDR3 sequence: CSSMLPSKKLFF. The CDR3 nucleotides are TGCAGCTCAATGCTACCGTCAAAAAAACTGTTTTTT. The chain recombines TRBV29-1 with TRBJ1-4; D is unclear. The germline V and J ends were trimmed by 8 bases and 9 bases, with 16 bases remaining between them. The CDR3 totals 12 residues. The V gene's germline CDR1 is SQVTM and CDR2 ANQGSEA.

The chain links TRBV5-1 to TRBJ2-3; D ambiguous. Trimming shortened V by 3 bases and J by 2 bases, and 10 bases separated the two germline ends. The germline V gene encodes CDR1 SGHRS and CDR2 YFSETQ. CDR3 size: 14 residues. The CDR3 bases are TGCGCCAGCAGCTCAGCTCCTCCCACAGATACGCAGTATTTT. Amino acids: CASSSAPPTDTQYF.

The CDR3 coding sequence is TGTGCCAGCAGTTACAGGCAGCCCCAGCATTTT. This codes for CASSYRQPQHF. The chain combines TRBV6-6 with TRBJ1-5; D gene unclear. CDR1 is MNHNY, CDR2 SVGAGI, per germline (reference sequence). The CDR3 has 11 residues. Trimming cost V 2 bases and J 7 bases, with 3 bases left between them.

The rearrangement joins TRBV7-2 to TRBJ2-1; 11 positions match TRBD2. The CDR3 is 16 amino acids. Germline CDR1 and CDR2: SGHTA and FQGNSA. V shed 5 bases, J shed 4 bases, and the junction held 7 bases outside the gene matches. This CDR3 reads CASSAPLAGVYNEQFF. The CDR3 DNA sequence: TGTGCCAGCAGCGCCCCACTAGCGGGGGTGTACAATGAGCAGTTCTTC.

CDR3 DNA sequence: TGTGCCAGCAGCTTAGTGACTCGGGAGTATGGCTACACCTTC. This sequence encodes CASSLVTREYGYTF. This chain uses TRBV7-2 with TRBJ1-2; D gene uncertain. The CDR3 loop spans 14 amino acids. Trimming stripped 1 base from V and 5 bases from J, with 11 bases between. Looked up from germline, CDR1 is SGHTA and CDR2 is FQGNSA.

This clonotype was counted a few times. J is TRBJ2-2 and V is TRBV9, with D unclear. The germline CDR1 and CDR2 sequences are SGDLS and YYNGEE. Trimming removed 0 bases at V and 4 bases at J, with 10 bases between. The CDR3 has 15 residues. The CDR3 here is CASSVAGFSTGELFF. The CDR3 bases are TGTGCCAGCAGCGTAGCAGGTTTTTCCACCGGGGAGCTGTTTTTT.

The chain has TRBV11-3 and TRBJ1-1, with no clear D. Trimming left V 6 bases short and J 4 bases short, with 9 bases between. The CDR3 spans 12 residues. Germline V gene lookup returns CDR1 SGHNT and CDR2 YENEEA. Written as DNA, the CDR3 is TGTGCCAGCAGGTTCGGATCCACTGAAGCTTTCTTT. This gives the protein CASRFGSTEAFF.

This chain uses TRBV20-1 with TRBJ2-3; TRBD2 might be the D (6 bases). The CDR3 contains 14 residues. V dropped 0 bases and J dropped 5 bases, with 12 bases sitting between them. Germline V gene data show CDR1 as DFQATT and CDR2 as SNEGSKA (reference sequence). DNA for the CDR3: TGCAGTGCTAGAGATCCCCAGGGAGGAGATACGCAGTATTTT. Translating it yields CSARDPQGGDTQYF.

This clonotype occurred a few times. V is TRBV12-3 or TRBV12-4 and J is TRBJ1-5; D not resolved. The CDR3 totals 13 residues. Between the trimmed V and J ends, which lost 5 bases and 7 bases, there was a span of 12 bases. The CDR3 DNA follows: TGTGCCAGCAGTGCCGGGGAAGGGCAGCCCCAGCATTTT. This encodes CASSAGEGQPQHF.

This clonotype was recorded at least ten times. This chain joins TRBV20-1 and TRBJ2-3; 15 nucleotides match TRBD2. Germline loops: CDR1 DFQATT, CDR2 SNEGSKA (reference sequence). The CDR3 has 14 residues. Losses at the gene ends were 6 bases for V and 8 bases for J; bases not matched to a gene: 6. The CDR3 protein is CSARTSGGVGTQYF. Here the CDR3 DNA reads TGCAGTGCCCGGACTAGCGGGGGGGTGGGTACGCAGTATTTT.

This clonotype was seen a handful of times. At one boundary the junction diverges from the germline segment, which might be a read error. The rearrangement links TRBV6-2 or TRBV6-3 to TRBJ2-1; D gene ambiguous. The germline gives CDR1 MNHEY, CDR2 SVGEGT. The CDR3 covers 12 residues. The CDR3 protein is CAGSYDDNEQFF. CDR3 DNA: TGTGCCGGCAGTTATGACGACAATGAGCAGTTCTTC.